This T cell receptor beta chain was obtained from a study of blood T cell repertoires in COVID-19. Study context: COVID-19 samples collected from the United States, Italy and Spain covered acute and convalescent phases.

Original methodology: Cell counts per sample came from amplifying reference gene primers. Clones were read by immunoSEQ multiplex PCR, and TCRdb kept only the in-frame ones, dropping some. The V and J calls and the clone size are those of that table, but D and trimming were determined from the DNA. The sample shows some 260,000 clones, about 90% of them seen only once. The germline V gene encodes CDR1 KGHDR and CDR2 SFDVKD. The CDR3 loop spans 16 amino acids. Trimming cost V 3 bases and J 5 bases; bases outside gene matches: 10. This clone was detected a few times. The V gene is TRBV24-1, the J gene TRBJ2-7, with 9 bases fitting TRBD1. The TCR comes from a woman in her 70s with COVID-19, enrolled during active disease. Input material: peripheral blood. CDR3: CATSDPPGQGSDEQYF. DNA of the CDR3: TGTGCCACCAGTGATCCTCCGGGACAGGGATCCGACGAGCAGTACTTC.